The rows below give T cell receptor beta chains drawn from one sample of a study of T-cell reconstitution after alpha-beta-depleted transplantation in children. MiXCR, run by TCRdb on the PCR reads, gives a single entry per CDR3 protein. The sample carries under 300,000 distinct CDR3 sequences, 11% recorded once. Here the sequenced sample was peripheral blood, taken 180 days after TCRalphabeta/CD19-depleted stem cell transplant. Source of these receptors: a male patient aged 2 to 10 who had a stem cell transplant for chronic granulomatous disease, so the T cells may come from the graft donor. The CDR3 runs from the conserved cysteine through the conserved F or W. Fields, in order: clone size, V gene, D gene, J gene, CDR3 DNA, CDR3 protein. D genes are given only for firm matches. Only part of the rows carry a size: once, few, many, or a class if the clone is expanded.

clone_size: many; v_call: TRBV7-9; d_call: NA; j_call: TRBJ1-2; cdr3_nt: TGTGCCAGCAGCTTAGCGCGTGGCTACACCTTC; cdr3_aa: CASSLARGYTF
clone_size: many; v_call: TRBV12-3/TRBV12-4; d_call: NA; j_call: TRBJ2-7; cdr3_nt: TGTGCCAGCAGTTTACGGCAGGGCATCGACTACGAGCAGTACTTC; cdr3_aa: CASSLRQGIDYEQYF
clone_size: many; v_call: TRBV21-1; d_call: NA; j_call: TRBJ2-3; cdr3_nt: TGTGCCAGCAGCAAAGATCCAGGGGGGTACCGGACGGACCCACGTAGCACAGATACGCAGTATTTT; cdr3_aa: CASSKDPGGYRTDPRSTDTQYF
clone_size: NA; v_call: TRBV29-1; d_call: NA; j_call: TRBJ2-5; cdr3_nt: TGCAGCGTTGACGCACAGCAAGAGACCCAGTACTTC; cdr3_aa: CSVDAQQETQYF
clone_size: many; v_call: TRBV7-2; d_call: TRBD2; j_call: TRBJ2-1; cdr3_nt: TGTGCCAGCAGCATAACTAGCGGGGGGGCTGGGGAGCAGTTCTTC; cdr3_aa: CASSITSGGAGEQFF
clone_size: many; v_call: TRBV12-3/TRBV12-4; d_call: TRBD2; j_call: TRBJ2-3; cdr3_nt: TGTGCCAGCAGCTTCGAAGCGGGAGTTGGGGATACGCAGTATTTT; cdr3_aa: CASSFEAGVGDTQYF
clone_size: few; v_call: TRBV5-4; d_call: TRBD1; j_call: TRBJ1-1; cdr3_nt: TGTGCCAGCAGCCGAGGGGGCTCGGTCACTGAAGCTTTCTTT; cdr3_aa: CASSRGGSVTEAFF
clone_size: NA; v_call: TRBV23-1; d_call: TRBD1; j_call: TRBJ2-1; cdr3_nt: TGCGCCAGCAGTCGCGCCCCGGACAGGGGGGGGTTTATTAGGAGTAACAATGAGCAGTTCTTC; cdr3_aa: CASSRAPDRGGFIRSNNEQFF
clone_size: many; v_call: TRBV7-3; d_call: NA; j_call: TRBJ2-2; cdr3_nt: TGTGCCAGCAGCTCAAATATTGCGTGGTCCGGGGAGCTGTTTTTT; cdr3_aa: CASSSNIAWSGELFF
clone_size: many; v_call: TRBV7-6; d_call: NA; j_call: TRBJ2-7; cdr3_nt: TGTGCCAGCAGCCCCAAGACAGAGAACGCCTACGAGCAGTACTTC; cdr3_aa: CASSPKTENAYEQYF
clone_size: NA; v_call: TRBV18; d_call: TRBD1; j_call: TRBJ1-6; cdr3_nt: TGTGCCAGCTCACCACTTGACAGGGAAAATTCACCCCTCCACTTT; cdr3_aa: CASSPLDRENSPLHF